What follows are 5 T cell receptor beta chains derived from one specimen sequenced in a study of CD8 T cells in ankylosing spondylitis. MiXCR was run by TCRdb on the 5' RACE reads, yielding one entry per CDR3 protein. The table records 240,000 or so distinct CDR3 sequences, roughly 10% of them present only once. The specimen was blood, either unsorted or a sorted T cell fraction (not recorded which). The receptors come from a male donor with ankylosing spondylitis or in good health (not recorded which).

This clonotype was seen ten or more times. This chain links TRBV27 with TRBJ2-7; D tentatively fits TRBD1 or TRBD2 (6 bases each). CDR1 and CDR2 (germline): MNHEY, SMNVEV (reference sequence). The V gene lost 4 bases and the J gene lost 0 bases, with 16 bases spanning the gap. The CDR3 runs to 16 residues. CDR3 coding DNA: TGTGCCAGCAGTTATTCGTCGGGGGACATCTCCTACGAGCAGTACTTC. Its protein is CASSYSSGDISYEQYF.

Remarks on this clonotype: A much larger clonotype is one base distant, so this may be a read error. This chain links TRBV20-1 with TRBJ1-2; unclear D gene. The CDR3 has 14 amino acids. With 8 bases removed from V and 6 bases from J, the gap between germline ends came to 22 bases. The V gene's germline CDR1 is DFQATT and CDR2 SNEGSKA (reference sequence). CDR3 sequence reads: CSTTRSGDMDGYTF. The CDR3 DNA follows: TGCAGTACAACCCGTTCAGGAGACATGGATGGCTACACCTTC.

This chain uses TRBV19 with TRBJ2-1, with 9 bases that match TRBD2. CDR1 is LNHDA and CDR2 is SQIVND in the germline V gene (reference sequence). This CDR3 has 15 residues. With V trimmed by 3 bases and J by 8 bases, 8 bases remained unmatched. CDR3 protein: CASSIGLAPFYEQFF. The DNA of the CDR3 is TGTGCCAGTAGTATTGGACTAGCGCCCTTTTATGAGCAGTTCTTC.

Ten or more counts support this clonotype. The chain recombines TRBV7-2 with TRBJ2-1; 8 nucleotides align to TRBD2. The germline V gene has CDR1 SGHTA and CDR2 FQGNSA. The length of the CDR3 is 16 residues. The J segment lost 9 bases and the V segment lost 4 bases, leaving 14 bases of the junction unmatched. CDR3 residues: CASSSGVSGNWVEQFF. The CDR3 region has the DNA TGTGCCAGCAGCTCCGGTGTTAGCGGGAACTGGGTTGAGCAGTTCTTC.

There are many counts of this clonotype. One end of the junction fails to match germline, which may point to a read error. This sequence joins TRBV12-3 or TRBV12-4 and TRBJ2-7; TRBD2 aligns across 11 bases. The CDR3 runs 12 residues. CDR3: CASSPRLAGQQF. The DNA for the CDR3 is TGTGCCAGCAGTCCCCGACTAGCGGGGCAACAATTC.